Listed below are T cell receptor beta chains from one sample, sequenced in a study of CXCR3-negative and CXCR3-positive naive CD8 T cells. One entry per CDR3 protein, without DNA, is what TCRdb gives after re-calling the 5' RACE reads. The listing records more than 100,000 distinct CDR3 sequences. Sequenced material: naive CXCR3+ CD8+ T cells from blood. Receptors were obtained from a human donor in good health. Some clones in this sample may be carry-over from other donors' samples. Both conserved end residues are part of each CDR3. The order of the fields is J gene, V gene, CDR3 protein.

TRBJ2-7 TRBV7-6 CASSEREGYFSYEQYF
TRBJ2-1 TRBV24-1 CATSGTSYNEQFF
TRBJ2-1 TRBV2 CASRGTDNEQFF
TRBJ2-7 TRBV28 CASSLGEDEQYF
TRBJ2-7 TRBV7-6 CASSLKGFDEQYF
TRBJ1-1 TRBV4-3 CASSQERGTEAFF
TRBJ1-1 TRBV7-9 CASSLLGEANTEAFF
TRBJ1-4 TRBV2 CASSDGEKLFF
TRBJ2-1 TRBV28 CAGSPGRTYNEQFF
TRBJ1-5 TRBV19 CASSILEWGNQPQHF
TRBJ2-7 TRBV6-2/TRBV6-3 CASSYRMGGPSYEQYF
TRBJ2-7 TRBV7-9 CASSLDTNSYEQYF
TRBJ1-4 TRBV7-6 CASSTQGAATNEKLFF
TRBJ2-1 TRBV6-2/TRBV6-3 CASSYRKRVENEQFF
TRBJ1-1 TRBV7-3 CASSFQLSTEAFF
TRBJ1-1 TRBV13 CASSQNGQDENTEAFF
TRBJ2-1 TRBV20-1 CSARDSPPRAALGEQFF
TRBJ2-1 TRBV28 CASSPGTGDEQFF
TRBJ2-1 TRBV9 CASSVETGGGEEQFF
TRBJ2-5 TRBV13 CASSPRGETQYF
TRBJ2-5 TRBV28 CASPYGGSCIQETQYF
TRBJ2-7 TRBV6-6 CASTQQGTGKIYEQYF
TRBJ2-7 TRBV27 CASRGLAGGPGEQYF
TRBJ1-2 TRBV6-5 CASSYGGEFYGYTF
TRBJ2-1 TRBV28 CASRGLAENEQFF
TRBJ1-4 TRBV4-3 CASSQAGSKRLFF
TRBJ2-7 TRBV28 CASSLTYYEQYF
TRBJ1-1 TRBV5-1 CASSSPPSAEAFF
TRBJ2-2 TRBV24-1 CATSYDSNTGELFF
TRBJ1-1 TRBV18 CASSPPVGNVQGGNTEAFF
TRBJ2-2 TRBV29-1 CSVEAGGRAGELFF
TRBJ2-7 TRBV29-1 CSVEGRRYEQYF
TRBJ1-2 TRBV4-2 CASNPQGTSYGYTF
TRBJ1-5 TRBV20-1 CSASSVDRANQPQHF
TRBJ2-7 TRBV15 CATSMGLAGSYEQYF
TRBJ2-2 TRBV4-3 CASSQDGRGPNTGELFF
TRBJ2-5 TRBV6-1 CASSEDPDTPETQYF
TRBJ2-1 TRBV6-6 CASTYLAGANEQFF
TRBJ2-1 TRBV6-7 CASSYRDRPSSYNEQFF
TRBJ2-7 TRBV3-1 CASSPWTGVPYEQYF
TRBJ2-7 TRBV5-1 CASSLAGPGEQYF
TRBJ2-7 TRBV12-3/TRBV12-4 CASSWTAYYEQYF
TRBJ1-1 TRBV4-3 CASSKDAGEPAEAFF
TRBJ2-2 TRBV28 CASSFLDSGASGELFF
TRBJ2-1 TRBV7-7 CASSPGLGHNEQFF
TRBJ1-1 TRBV25-1 CASSVNALSEAFF
TRBJ2-1 TRBV6-5 CASSYASGAYNEQFF
TRBJ2-1 TRBV7-9 CASSSVLTPSYNEQFF
TRBJ2-5 TRBV12-3/TRBV12-4 CASSTLSGGGETQYF
TRBJ2-7 TRBV28 CASSYIWTYEQYF
TRBJ2-1 TRBV7-7 CASSASGSEQFF
TRBJ1-5 TRBV6-1 CATSIQRTGPRSYSNQPQHF
TRBJ1-5 TRBV27 CASSLLAGQGIQPQHF
TRBJ2-5 TRBV28 CASRATGSGETQYF
TRBJ2-2 TRBV10-3 CAISESNTGELFF
TRBJ2-1 TRBV28 CASSKPQGLNEQFF
TRBJ2-6 TRBV18 CASSSSPPGLNSGANVLTF
TRBJ1-5 TRBV4-1 CASSQLGEDQPQHF
TRBJ1-5 TRBV28 CASMQGISNQPQHF